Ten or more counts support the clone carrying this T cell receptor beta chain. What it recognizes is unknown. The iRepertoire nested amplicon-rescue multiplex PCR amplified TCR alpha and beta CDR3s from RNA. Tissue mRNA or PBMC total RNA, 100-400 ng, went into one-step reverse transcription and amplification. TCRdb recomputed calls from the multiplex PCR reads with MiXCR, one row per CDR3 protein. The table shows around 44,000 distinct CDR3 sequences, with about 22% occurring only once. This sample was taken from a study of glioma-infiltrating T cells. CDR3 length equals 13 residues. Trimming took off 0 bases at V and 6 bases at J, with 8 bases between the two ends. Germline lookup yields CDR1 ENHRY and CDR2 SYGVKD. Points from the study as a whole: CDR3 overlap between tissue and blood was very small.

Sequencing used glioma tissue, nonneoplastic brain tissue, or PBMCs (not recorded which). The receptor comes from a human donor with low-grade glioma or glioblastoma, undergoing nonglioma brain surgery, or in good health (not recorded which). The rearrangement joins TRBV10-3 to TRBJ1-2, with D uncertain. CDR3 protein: CAISESPEDGYTF. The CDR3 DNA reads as TGTGCCATCAGTGAGTCCCCGGAGGATGGCTACACCTTC.